Listed below are T cell receptor beta chains from one sample, sequenced in a study of T cells in Graves' hyperthyroidism and ophthalmopathy. TCRdb redid the calling of the multiplex PCR reads with MiXCR, one entry per CDR3 protein. The sample holds about 350,000 distinct CDR3 sequences; about a sixth are singletons and the top ten take 15% to 19%. The source material was blood. These receptors all come from a woman aged 35 to 49 with Graves' ophthalmopathy. The CDR3 runs from the conserved cysteine through the conserved F or W. The order of the fields is CDR3 length, V gene, D gene, J gene, clone size, CDR3 protein, CDR3 DNA. The D gene is left open where the match is weak. Clone size appears in some rows only: once, few, many, or a class for an expanded clone.

13	TRBV7-3	-	TRBJ2-5	many	CASSFGGEETQYF	TGTGCCAGCAGCTTTGGGGGAGAGGAGACCCAGTACTTC
16	TRBV6-1	TRBD2	TRBJ2-2	many	CASSPRAGVGGGELFF	TGTGCCAGCAGTCCCAGAGCGGGAGTCGGGGGCGGGGAGCTGTTTTTT
16	TRBV18	-	TRBJ2-2	-	CASSPIPASATGELFF	TGTGCCAGCTCACCAATTCCGGCCAGCGCCACCGGGGAGCTGTTTTTT
11	TRBV6-5	-	TRBJ2-5	few	CASSLQMTQYF	TGTGCCAGCAGTCTACAGATGACCCAGTACTTC
14	TRBV27	-	TRBJ2-5	many	CASSPGGSYETQYF	TGTGCCAGCAGTCCGGGGGGCTCGTATGAGACCCAGTACTTC
15	TRBV28	-	TRBJ2-5	many	CASTSGELKTETQYF	TGTGCCAGCACCTCCGGGGAGTTGAAGACAGAGACCCAGTACTTC
15	TRBV5-1	TRBD2	TRBJ2-7	-	CASSAGGLSSYEQYF	TGCGCCAGCAGCGCGGGGGGCTTAAGCTCCTACGAGCAGTACTTC
16	TRBV28	TRBD1	TRBJ2-7	many	CASSSRDRGLSYEQYF	TGTGCCAGCAGTTCGCGCGACAGGGGGCTCTCCTACGAGCAGTACTTC
15	TRBV5-1	-	TRBJ1-1	many	CASSLAPWDGTEAFF	TGCGCCAGCAGCTTGGCTCCCTGGGATGGGACTGAAGCTTTCTTT
15	TRBV10-2	TRBD1	TRBJ2-1	many	CASSPYRGSYNEQFF	TGCGCCAGCAGTCCATACAGGGGGTCCTACAATGAGCAGTTCTTC
12	TRBV2	TRBD2	TRBJ2-5	many	CASTGGRETQYF	TGTGCCAGCACGGGGGGTCGGGAGACCCAGTACTTC
15	TRBV20-1	-	TRBJ2-2	many	CSASSGERVTGELFF	TGCAGTGCTAGTTCAGGGGAACGTGTCACCGGGGAGCTGTTTTTT
18	TRBV24-1	TRBD1	TRBJ2-3	many	CATSDPDLKGAGTDTQYF	TGTGCCACCAGTGATCCCGACTTGAAGGGGGCGGGCACAGATACGCAGTATTTT
17	TRBV6-4	TRBD1	TRBJ1-5	once	CASNLWEGAREYQPQLF	TGTGCCAGCAACCTATGGGAGGGGGCGCGCGAGTACCAGCCCCAGCTTTTT
16	TRBV6-1	-	TRBJ1-5	-	CASSEALGGRNQPQHF	TGTGCCAGCAGTGAAGCCCTCGGGGGAAGGAATCAGCCCCAGCATTTT
12	TRBV20-1	TRBD1	TRBJ1-1	few	CSVWDSALEAFF	TGCAGTGTCTGGGACAGTGCACTTGAAGCTTTCTTT
12	TRBV2	-	TRBJ1-2	many	CASSVDRYGYTF	TGTGCCAGCAGTGTTGATAGATATGGCTACACCTTC
12	TRBV28	-	TRBJ2-5	many	CASKSALGTQYF	TGTGCCAGCAAGTCGGCTTTGGGGACCCAGTACTTC
15	TRBV30	TRBD1	TRBJ1-2	many	CAWSARRGQAYGYTF	TGTGCCTGGAGTGCCCGGCGGGGACAGGCCTATGGCTACACCTTC
15	TRBV6-1	TRBD1	TRBJ1-3	many	CASSDTGGSGNTIYF	TGTGCCAGCAGTGATACAGGGGGCTCTGGAAACACCATATATTTT
19	TRBV20-1	-	TRBJ2-7	many	CSARDRFSSRTPVSYEQYF	TGCAGTGCTAGAGATCGGTTTTCTAGTCGGACGCCAGTATCCTACGAGCAGTACTTC
15	TRBV15	-	TRBJ2-5	many	CATSRETLQKETQYF	TGTGCCACCAGCAGAGAGACACTACAAAAAGAGACCCAGTACTTC
13	TRBV28	-	TRBJ2-7	many	CASSLLGGYEQYF	TGTGCCAGCAGTCTCCTCGGGGGCTACGAGCAGTACTTC
17	TRBV4-1	-	TRBJ2-5	many	CASSSHDGTPAEETQYF	TGCGCCAGCAGCTCCCACGACGGGACTCCCGCCGAGGAGACCCAGTACTTC
13	TRBV5-1	-	TRBJ2-7	many	CASSLDGSYEQYF	TGCGCCAGCAGCTTGGACGGGTCCTACGAGCAGTACTTC
15	TRBV6-1	-	TRBJ2-7	-	CASSDLHGTRYEQSF	TGTGCCAGCAGTGATCTTCACGGGACGAGGTACGAGCAGTCCTTC
19	TRBV27	TRBD1	TRBJ2-7	few	CASRPYPTSYRGELNEQYF	TGTGCCAGCAGACCGTACCCCACCTCTTACAGGGGAGAATTAAACGAGCAGTACTTC
12	TRBV12-5	-	TRBJ2-2	many	CASGLGGGELFF	TGTGCTAGTGGACTTGGGGGCGGGGAGCTGTTTTTT